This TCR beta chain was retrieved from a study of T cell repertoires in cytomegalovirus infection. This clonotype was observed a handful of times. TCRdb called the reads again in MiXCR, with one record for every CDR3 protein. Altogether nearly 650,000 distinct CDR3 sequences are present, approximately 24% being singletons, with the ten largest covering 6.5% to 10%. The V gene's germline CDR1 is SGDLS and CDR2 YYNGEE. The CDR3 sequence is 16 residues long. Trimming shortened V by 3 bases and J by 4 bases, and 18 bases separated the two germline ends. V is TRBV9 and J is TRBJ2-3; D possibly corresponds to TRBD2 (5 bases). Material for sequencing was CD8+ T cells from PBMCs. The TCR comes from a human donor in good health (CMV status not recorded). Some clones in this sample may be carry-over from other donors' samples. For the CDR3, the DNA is TGTGCCAGCAGCGCCCAACTAGGCCCCACGGCAGATACGCAGTATTTT. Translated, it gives CASSAQLGPTADTQYF.